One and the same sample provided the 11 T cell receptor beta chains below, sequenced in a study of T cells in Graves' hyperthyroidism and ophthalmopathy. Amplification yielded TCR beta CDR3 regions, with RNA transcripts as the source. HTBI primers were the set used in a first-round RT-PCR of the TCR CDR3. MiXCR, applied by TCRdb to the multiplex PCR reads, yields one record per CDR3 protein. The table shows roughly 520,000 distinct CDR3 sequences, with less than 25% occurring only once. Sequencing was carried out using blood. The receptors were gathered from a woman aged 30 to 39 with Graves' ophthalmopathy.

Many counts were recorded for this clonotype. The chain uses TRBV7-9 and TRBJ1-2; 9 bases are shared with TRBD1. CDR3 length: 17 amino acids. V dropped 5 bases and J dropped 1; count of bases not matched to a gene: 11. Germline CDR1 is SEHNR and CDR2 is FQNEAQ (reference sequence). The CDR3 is CASSVIPGTGINYGYTF. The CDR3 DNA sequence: TGTGCCAGCAGCGTGATTCCCGGGACAGGGATTAACTATGGCTACACCTTC. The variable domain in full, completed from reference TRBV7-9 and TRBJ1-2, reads DTGVSQNPRHKITKRGQNVTFRCDPISEHNRLYWYRQTLGQGPEFLTYFQNEAQLEKSRLLSDRFSAERPKGSFSTLEIQRTEQGDSAMYLCASSVIPGTGINYGYTFGSGTRLTVV.

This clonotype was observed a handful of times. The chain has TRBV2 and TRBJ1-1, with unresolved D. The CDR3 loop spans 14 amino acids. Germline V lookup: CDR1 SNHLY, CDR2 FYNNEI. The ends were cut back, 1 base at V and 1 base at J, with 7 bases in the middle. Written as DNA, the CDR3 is TGTGCCAGCAGTGAAGGGGCGGCGAACACTGAAGCTTTCTTT. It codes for CASSEGAANTEAFF. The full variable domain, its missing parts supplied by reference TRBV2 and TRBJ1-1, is EPEVTQTPSHQVTQMGQEVILRCVPISNHLYFYWYRQILGQKVEFLVSFYNNEISEKSEIFDDQFSVERPDGSNFTLKIRSTKLEDSAMYFCASSEGAANTEAFFGQGTRLTVV.

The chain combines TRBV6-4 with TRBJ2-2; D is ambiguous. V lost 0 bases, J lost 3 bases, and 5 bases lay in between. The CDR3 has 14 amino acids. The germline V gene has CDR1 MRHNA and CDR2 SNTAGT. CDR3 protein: CASSDSIDTGELFF. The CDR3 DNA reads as TGTGCCAGCAGTGACTCGATCGACACCGGGGAGCTGTTTTTT.

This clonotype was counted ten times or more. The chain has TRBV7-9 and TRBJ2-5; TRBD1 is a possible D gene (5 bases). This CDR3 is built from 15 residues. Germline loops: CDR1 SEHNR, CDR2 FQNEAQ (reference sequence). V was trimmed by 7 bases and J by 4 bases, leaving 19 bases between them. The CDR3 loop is CASNPRHLGVETQYF. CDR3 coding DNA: TGTGCCAGCAACCCCCGACATTTAGGGGTAGAGACCCAGTACTTC.

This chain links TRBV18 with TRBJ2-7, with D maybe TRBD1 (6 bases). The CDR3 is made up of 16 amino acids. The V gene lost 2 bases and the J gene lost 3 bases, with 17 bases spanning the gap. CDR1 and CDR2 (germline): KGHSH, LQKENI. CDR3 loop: CASSPYSGTWGYEQYF. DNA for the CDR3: TGTGCCAGCTCACCATATTCCGGGACATGGGGCTACGAGCAGTACTTC.

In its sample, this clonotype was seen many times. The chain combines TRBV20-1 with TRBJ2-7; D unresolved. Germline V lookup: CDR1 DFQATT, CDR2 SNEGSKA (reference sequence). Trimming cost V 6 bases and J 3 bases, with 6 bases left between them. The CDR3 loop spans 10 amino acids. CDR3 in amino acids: CSATHYEQYF. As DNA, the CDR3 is TGCAGTGCGACCCACTACGAGCAGTACTTC.

The CDR3 region is CASSLARGPDTQYF. The CDR3 DNA is TGTGCCAGCAGCCTCGCGAGGGGACCAGATACGCAGTATTTT. The rearrangement joins TRBV5-6 to TRBJ2-3; D may be TRBD1 or TRBD2 (5 bases each). The CDR3 length is 14 residues. In germline, CDR1 is SGHDT, CDR2 YYEEEE. V was pared by 4 bases and J by 4 bases, with 13 bases between.

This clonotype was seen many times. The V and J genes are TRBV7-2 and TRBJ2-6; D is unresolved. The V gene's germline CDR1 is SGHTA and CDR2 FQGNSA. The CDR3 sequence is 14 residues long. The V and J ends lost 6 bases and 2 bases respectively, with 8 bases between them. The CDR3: CASRLPPGANVLTF. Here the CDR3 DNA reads TGTGCCAGCAGACTTCCCCCTGGGGCCAACGTCCTGACTTTC.

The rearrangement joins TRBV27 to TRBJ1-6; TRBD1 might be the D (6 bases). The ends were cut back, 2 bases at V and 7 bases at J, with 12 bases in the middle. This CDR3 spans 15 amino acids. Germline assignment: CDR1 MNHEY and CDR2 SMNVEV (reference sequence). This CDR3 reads CASSLETGLNSPLHF. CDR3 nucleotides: TGTGCCAGCAGTTTAGAGACAGGACTCAATTCACCCCTCCACTTT.

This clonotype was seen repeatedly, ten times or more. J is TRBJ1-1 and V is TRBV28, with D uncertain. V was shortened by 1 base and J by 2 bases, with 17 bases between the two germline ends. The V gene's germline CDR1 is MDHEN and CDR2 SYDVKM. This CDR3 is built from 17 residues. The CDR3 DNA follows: TGTGCCAGCAGTTTATTCCGTTTAAGAGGAAGCAACACTGAAGCTTTCTTT. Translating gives CASSLFRLRGSNTEAFF.

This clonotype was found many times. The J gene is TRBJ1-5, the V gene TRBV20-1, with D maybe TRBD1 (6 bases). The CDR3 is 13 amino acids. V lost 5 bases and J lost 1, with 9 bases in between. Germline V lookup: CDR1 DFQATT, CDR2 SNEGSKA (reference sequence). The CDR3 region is CSAEGQSNQPQHF. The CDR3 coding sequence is TGCAGTGCTGAAGGACAGAGCAATCAGCCCCAGCATTTT.